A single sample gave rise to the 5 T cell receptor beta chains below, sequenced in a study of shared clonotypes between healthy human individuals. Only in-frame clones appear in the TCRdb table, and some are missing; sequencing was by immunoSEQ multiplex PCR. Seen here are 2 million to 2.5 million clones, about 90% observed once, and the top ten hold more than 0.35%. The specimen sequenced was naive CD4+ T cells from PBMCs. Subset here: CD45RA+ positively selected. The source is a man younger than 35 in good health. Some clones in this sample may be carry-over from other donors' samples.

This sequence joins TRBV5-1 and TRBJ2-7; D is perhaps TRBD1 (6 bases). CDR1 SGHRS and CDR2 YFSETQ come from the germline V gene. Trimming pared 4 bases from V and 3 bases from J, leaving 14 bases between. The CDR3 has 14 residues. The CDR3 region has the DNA TGCGCCAGCAGCGTTAACAGGGAACTCTACGAGCAGTACTTC. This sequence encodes CASSVNRELYEQYF.

Here the CDR3 reads CAISAAGGALGYGYTF. For the CDR3, the DNA is TGTGCCATCAGTGCGGCAGGGGGGGCTCTTGGCTATGGCTACACCTTC. The rearrangement joins TRBV10-3 to TRBJ1-2; 7 bases align to TRBD1. The CDR3 consists of 16 residues. J gave up 4 bases and V 4 bases, and 12 bases lay outside the gene matches. The germline V gene has CDR1 ENHRY and CDR2 SYGVKD.

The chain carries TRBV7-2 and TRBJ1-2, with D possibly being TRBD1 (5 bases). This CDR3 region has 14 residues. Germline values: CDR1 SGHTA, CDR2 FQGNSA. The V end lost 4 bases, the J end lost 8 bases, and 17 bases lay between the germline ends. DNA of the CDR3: TGTGCCAGCAGCTCCGGGTCCAGGGTAGGGGGCTACACCTTC. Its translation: CASSSGSRVGGYTF.

The CDR3 is CAWSSTGTGFGGTEAFF. The CDR3 DNA reads TGTGCCTGGAGTTCAACCGGGACAGGGTTCGGGGGCACTGAAGCTTTCTTT. The V gene is TRBV30, the J gene TRBJ1-1; 9 bases match TRBD1. Germline V CDR1 and CDR2: GTSNPN, SVGIG (reference sequence). V lost 2 bases and J lost 4; bases outside the gene matches: 14. The CDR3 totals 17 residues.

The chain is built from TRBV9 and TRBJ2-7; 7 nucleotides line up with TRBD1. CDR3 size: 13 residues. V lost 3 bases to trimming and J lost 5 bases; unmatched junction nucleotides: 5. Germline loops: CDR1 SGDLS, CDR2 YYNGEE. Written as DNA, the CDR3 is TGTGCCAGCAGCGCCACAGGGGTAAACGAGCAGTACTTC. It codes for CASSATGVNEQYF.